The T cell receptor (beta chain) under discussion was sequenced for a study of blood T cell repertoires in COVID-19. For the study at large: Nucleic acid was either cDNA or gDNA, and it came from T cells, B-cell-depleted T cells, or PBMCs.

Seattle researchers signed up patients amid active infection and tracked them longitudinally. Germline CDR1 SGHTA, CDR2 FQGNSA. Trimming removed 5 bases from V and 2 bases from J, with 10 bases in between. The CDR3 loop spans 14 amino acids. Repertoires were generated with immunoSEQ multiplex PCR, while TCRdb's copy carries only in-frame clones and drops some. Among fewer than 450,000 clones listed, approximately 87% were seen once. The TCR originated in a woman between 50 and 59 years old with COVID-19, enrolled during active disease. Sequencing used peripheral blood. J is TRBJ2-1 and V is TRBV7-2, with D possibly TRBD1 on 5 matching bases. Here the CDR3 reads CASSQDNAYNEQFF. The DNA of the CDR3 is TGTGCCAGCAGCCAGGACAACGCCTACAATGAGCAGTTCTTC.